This T cell receptor beta chain was found in a study of identical twins. This clonotype was observed a handful of times. Using its own MiXCR run on the 5' RACE reads, TCRdb lists one record per CDR3 protein. Here the sample spans 1.5 million to 2 million distinct CDR3 sequences, under 35% being singletons. The sequenced sample consisted of cord blood. The origin of this receptor is a newborn girl in good health.

In nucleotides, the CDR3 is TGTGCCACCAGGGACCTCAATGAAAAACTGTTTTTT. Translation gives CATRDLNEKLFF. The gene calls are TRBV24-1 and TRBJ1-4; D unresolved. CDR3 length equals 12 residues. Trimming pared 7 bases from V and 5 bases from J, leaving 7 bases between. Per the germline V gene, CDR1 is KGHDR and CDR2 is SFDVKD.